This record looks at one TCR beta chain sequence and its context. The CDR3 loop spans 15 amino acids. V trimming: 5 bases; J trimming: 8 bases; junction bases outside the gene matches: 12. Germline CDR1 and CDR2: SQVTM and ANQGSEA. Assay used: immunoSEQ multiplex PCR; TCRdb lists only in-frame clones, some missing. Altogether a few thousand clones are present, under 75% being singletons, with the ten largest covering roughly 15%. This entry comes from a study of sequential checkpoint blockade in melanoma. In the study overall: Patients were randomized 1:1 to nivolumab-then-ipilimumab or ipilimumab-then-nivolumab first-line. Each arm's sequence ended with maintenance nivolumab.

The treatment was: randomized to nivolumab then ipilimumab (arm A) or the reverse (arm B). None of the patients previously received DNA-damaging chemotherapy. PBMC sorting kept live CD3+CD8+ cells without CD19 or CD56. This receptor was obtained from a human patient with melanoma. Some clones in this sample may be carry-over from other donors' samples. The V and J genes are TRBV29-1 and TRBJ1-2; TRBD1 matches at 12 bases. The sample in question was CD8+ T cells sorted from blood (inferred from file names), obtained from a patient given nivolumab and ipilimumab in sequence. For the CDR3, the DNA is TGCAGCGTTACCGCCGGGACAGGGGGCGCGAGGGGCTACACCTTC. It translates to CSVTAGTGGARGYTF.